This TCR beta chain originates from a study of blood T cell repertoires in COVID-19. The length of the CDR3 is 16 residues. Losses at the gene ends were 3 bases for V and 5 bases for J; bases not matched to a gene: 13. Germline V lookup: CDR1 SGHDT, CDR2 YYEEEE. Data came from immunoSEQ multiplex PCR; TCRdb stores just in-frame clones and leaves some out. The profile shows around 100,000 clones, roughly 85% of them singletons. The chain has TRBV5-6 and TRBJ2-5; 7 bases match TRBD1. The clonotype comes from a man between 70 and 80 years old with active or convalescent COVID-19. Sequencing was performed on peripheral blood. The CDR3 region is CASSYRQGRSPETQYF. The CDR3 nucleotides read TGTGCCAGCAGCTACCGACAGGGTCGTTCTCCGGAGACCCAGTACTTC.